The 9 T cell receptor delta chains below were found in one sample sequenced in a study of gamma-delta chains in newborns, infants, children. TCRdb reran clone calling via CATT on the reads. The sample shows 5,100 or so delta-chain clones, less than 5% of them seen only once. The sequenced sample consisted of blood. Receptor source: a child who was a newborn, infant or young child, either healthy, febrile or measles-vaccinated (not recorded which).

This sequence joins TRDV2 and TRDJ2, with 7 bases fitting TRDD3. TCRdb offers no J gene call, so here the DNA was matched to germline to obtain one. The CDR3 extends over 13 amino acids. Germline V gives CDR1 GEAIGNYY, CDR2 EKD. The CDR3 sequence is CASDTWDTTQLFF. CDR3 in DNA: TGTGCTTCGGACACCTGGGATACAACACAACTCTTCTTT.

This clone is classed as medium-sized. V gene TRDV2 combines with J gene TRDJ3, with TRDD3 matching over 9 bases. Germline CDR1 GEAIGNYY, CDR2 EKD. V was clipped by 0 bases and J by 0 bases; unmatched bases: 11. The CDR3 has 21 amino acids. DNA of the CDR3: TGTGCCTGTGACACCAACGGTCTGGGGGATCCGAGCTCCTGGGACACCCGACAGATGTTTTTC. As protein: CACDTNGLGDPSSWDTRQMFF.

Notes on this clone: A much larger clone differs from this one at a single base, so this may be a read error. The genes are TRDV2 and TRDJ3; 7 bases match TRDD3. The CDR3 runs 19 residues. CDR1 is GEAIGNYY, CDR2 EKD, per germline. Losses at the gene ends were 1 base for V and 2 bases for J; bases not matched to a gene: 10. CDR3 in DNA: TGTGCCTGTGACACTGGGGGACTTTTCCACCCCTGGGACACCCGACAGATGTTTTTC. As protein: CACDTGGLFHPWDTRQMFF.

The chain's CDR3 is CACDTLDWANTDKLIF. CDR3 DNA: TGTGCCTGTGACACGCTGGACTGGGCGAACACCGATAAACTCATCTTT. This chain links TRDV2 with TRDJ1; D possibly corresponds to TRDD3 (6 bases). CDR3 length: 16 amino acids. Germline-derived CDR1 and CDR2 are GEAIGNYY and EKD. V lost 1 base and J lost 0, with 14 bases in between.

By sample fraction, this clone is large. The gene calls are TRDV2 and TRDJ3; 8 bases line up with TRDD3. This CDR3 comprises 20 residues. V lost 0 bases to trimming and J lost 0 bases; unmatched junction nucleotides: 9. Looked up from germline, CDR1 is GEAIGNYY and CDR2 is EKD. The CDR3, as DNA: TGTGCCTGTGACACCGCGGAGGGATACGCTAGCTCCTGGGACACCCGACAGATGTTTTTC. Its translation is CACDTAEGYASSWDTRQMFF.

This clone was counted between two and nine times. The chain couples TRDV2 to TRDJ3; 12 nucleotides agree with TRDD3. Unmatched junction bases numbered 8, after V lost 0 bases and J lost 0 bases. Germline CDR1 reads GEAIGNYY; CDR2 reads EKD. The CDR3 is 21 residues long. The CDR3 nucleotides are TGTGCCTGTGACACCGTACTGGGGGATACAGGGAGCTCCTGGGACACCCGACAGATGTTTTTC. Translation gives CACDTVLGDTGSSWDTRQMFF.

The rearrangement uses TRDV2 and TRDJ3; D possibly corresponds to TRDD1 (5 bases). CDR1 is GEAIGNYY, CDR2 EKD, per germline. The CDR3 runs 18 residues. V was cut by 0 bases and J by 2 bases, with 13 bases left in between. DNA for the CDR3: TGTGCCTGTGACACCGAGGCGATAGTAACCTGGGACACCCGACAGATGTTTTTC. Translating gives CACDTEAIVTWDTRQMFF.

This clone is deemed medium-sized (0.01 to 0.1%). The CDR3 loop reads CACDSLLGGNTDKLIF. The CDR3 nucleotides are TGTGCCTGTGACTCGCTACTGGGGGGCAACACCGATAAACTCATCTTT. The chain uses TRDV2 and TRDJ1; 8 nucleotides agree with TRDD3. V shed 3 bases, J shed 0 bases, and the junction held 8 bases outside the gene matches. Germline CDR1 GEAIGNYY, CDR2 EKD. The CDR3 runs 16 residues.

This clone was seen more than once but under ten times. This chain connects TRDV1 to TRDJ1; possibly TRDD3 for D (6 bases). CDR3 size: 17 residues. Trimming stripped 0 bases from V and 6 bases from J, with 20 bases between. Germline loops: CDR1 TSWWSYY, CDR2 QGS. The CDR3 protein is CALGELPVAGDPNKLIF. CDR3 nucleotide sequence: TGTGCTCTTGGGGAACTCCCTGTAGCTGGGGACCCTAATAAACTCATCTTT.